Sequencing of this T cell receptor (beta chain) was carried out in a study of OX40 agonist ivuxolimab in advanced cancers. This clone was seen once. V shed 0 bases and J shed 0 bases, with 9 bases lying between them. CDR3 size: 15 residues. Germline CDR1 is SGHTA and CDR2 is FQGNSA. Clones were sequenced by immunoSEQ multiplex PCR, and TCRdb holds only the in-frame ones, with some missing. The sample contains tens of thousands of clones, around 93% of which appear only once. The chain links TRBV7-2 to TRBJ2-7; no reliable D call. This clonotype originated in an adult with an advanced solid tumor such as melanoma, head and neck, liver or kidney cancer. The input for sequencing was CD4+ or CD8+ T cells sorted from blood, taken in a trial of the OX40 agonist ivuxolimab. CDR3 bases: TGTGCCAGCAGCTTAGCGCTGGGGTCCTCCTACGAGCAGTACTTC. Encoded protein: CASSLALGSSYEQYF.